This T cell receptor (beta chain) was recovered during a study of blood T cell repertoires in COVID-19. Study at large: PBMCs, B-cell-depleted T cells, or T cells provided the cDNA or gDNA that made up the material.

V trimming: 0 bases; J trimming: 7 bases; junction bases outside the gene matches: 15. The CDR3 spans 18 residues. Germline-derived CDR1 and CDR2 are SGHRS and YFSETQ. As originally analysed: Estimation of nucleated cell counts was performed using reference gene primer amplification. The data were produced by immunoSEQ multiplex PCR, yet TCRdb's version contains in-frame clones alone and is incomplete. The V and J calls and clone size are taken from that table; D and trimming were inferred from the DNA. This table holds almost 400,000 clones, around 87% found once. Those enrolled in Seattle joined during active infection and were followed longitudinally afterward.

The sequence was obtained from a woman between 55 and 75 years old with COVID-19, enrolled during active disease. The chain has TRBV5-1 and TRBJ2-7; TRBD2 matches 11 bases. The specimen sequenced was peripheral blood. The CDR3 sequence: CASSLEGTSGWFSGEQYF. The DNA for the CDR3 is TGCGCCAGCAGCTTGGAAGGGACTAGCGGCTGGTTCTCTGGGGAGCAGTACTTC.